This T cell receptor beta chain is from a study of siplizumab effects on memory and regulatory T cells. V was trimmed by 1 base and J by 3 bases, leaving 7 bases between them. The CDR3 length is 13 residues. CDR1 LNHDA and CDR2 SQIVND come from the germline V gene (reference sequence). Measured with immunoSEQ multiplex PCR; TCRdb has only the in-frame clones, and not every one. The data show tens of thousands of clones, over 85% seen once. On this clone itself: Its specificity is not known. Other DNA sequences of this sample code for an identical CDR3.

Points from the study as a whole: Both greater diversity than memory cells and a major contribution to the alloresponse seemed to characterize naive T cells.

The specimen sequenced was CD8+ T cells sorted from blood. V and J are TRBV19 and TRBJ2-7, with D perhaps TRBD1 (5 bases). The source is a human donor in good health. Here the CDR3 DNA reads TGTGCCAGTAGTATAGGGGGCAGCTACGAGCAGTACTTC. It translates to CASSIGGSYEQYF. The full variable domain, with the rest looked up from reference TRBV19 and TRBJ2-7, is DGGITQSPKYLFRKEGQNVTLSCEQNLNHDAMYWYRQDPGQGLRLIYYSQIVNDFQKGDIAEGYSVSREKKESFPLTVTSAQKNPTAFYLCASSIGGSYEQYFGPGTRLTVT.